A single sample gave rise to the 31 T cell receptor beta chains below, sequenced in a study of T-cell memory formation after mild COVID-19. MiXCR, run by TCRdb on the 5' RACE reads, gives a single entry per CDR3 protein. The repertoire holds 250,000 to 300,000 distinct CDR3 sequences, roughly 15% seen once, with 22% in the top ten. The source material was PBMCs or a T cell subset sorted from them (not recorded which). The receptor source for this set is a man aged 18 to 29 who had mild COVID-19 (a few samples of this study predate the infection). Cell type and time point are not known.

This chain joins TRBV7-2 and TRBJ1-1, with D tentatively TRBD1 (6 bases). Germline CDR1 reads SGHTA; CDR2 reads FQGNSA. V was trimmed by 6 bases and J by 0 bases, leaving 11 bases between them. The CDR3 sequence is 14 residues long. CDR3 loop: CASSRQVMNTEAFF. CDR3 DNA sequence: TGTGCCAGCAGTCGACAGGTTATGAACACTGAAGCTTTCTTT.

This clonotype is a singleton in its sample. This chain joins TRBV20-1 and TRBJ1-2; D is perhaps TRBD1 (5 bases). V was clipped by 2 bases and J by 7 bases, with 20 bases between them. The CDR3 is made up of 15 amino acids. CDR1 is DFQATT, CDR2 SNEGSKA, per germline (reference sequence). The CDR3 region has the DNA TGCAGTGCTAGACCCGCTCTGACGGGGGGGGGTGGCTACACCTTC. It yields the protein CSARPALTGGGGYTF.

A few counts support this clonotype. The rearrangement joins TRBV7-2 to TRBJ2-3; the D gene is possibly TRBD2 (6 bases). CDR3 length: 15 residues. V lost 5 bases and J lost 5, with 17 bases in between. Germline CDR1 reads SGHTA; CDR2 reads FQGNSA. The CDR3 DNA reads as TGTGCCAGCAGCAGGGGACTCTCCCGCGGAGATACGCAGTATTTT. Translation: CASSRGLSRGDTQYF.

The chain links TRBV19 to TRBJ2-3, with 10 bases matching TRBD2. This CDR3 spans 14 amino acids. CDR1 is LNHDA and CDR2 is SQIVND in the germline V gene (reference sequence). J lost 8 bases, V lost 6 bases, and 8 bases had no gene match. In DNA form, the CDR3 reads TGTGCCAGTAGGCCTCTAGCGGGGGATGGTACGCAGTATTTT. Translated: CASRPLAGDGTQYF.

The J gene is TRBJ2-3, the V gene TRBV4-1; possibly TRBD1 for D (5 bases). CDR1 MGHRA and CDR2 YSYEKL come from the germline V gene. CDR3 length: 14 amino acids. V was cut by 1 base and J by 4 bases, with 9 bases left in between. The chain's CDR3 is CASSQVGRADTQYF. In DNA, the CDR3 is TGCGCCAGCAGCCAAGTAGGCAGGGCAGATACGCAGTATTTT.

Ten or more counts support this clonotype. This rearrangement joins TRBV12-3 or TRBV12-4 to TRBJ1-2, with D possibly being TRBD1 (5 bases). The CDR3 is 11 residues long. V was cut by 5 bases and J by 5 bases, with 6 bases left in between. CDR3 loop: CASSPGYGYTF. CDR3 bases: TGTGCCAGCAGTCCAGGGTATGGCTACACCTTC.

This chain joins TRBV10-2 and TRBJ2-7; possibly TRBD1 for D (5 bases). V lost 4 bases to trimming and J lost 3 bases, with 13 bases between them. This CDR3 is built from 14 residues. Looked up from germline, CDR1 is WSHSY and CDR2 is SAAADI. The CDR3 nucleotides are TGCGCCAGCAGTGCCACGGACATGCACTACGAGCAGTACTTC. Its protein is CASSATDMHYEQYF.

CDR3 sequence: CASSLADRVQGYTF. As DNA, the CDR3 is TGCGCCAGCAGCTTGGCTGACAGGGTCCAAGGCTACACCTTC. The chain links TRBV5-1 to TRBJ1-2; 7 bases match TRBD1. The CDR3 is 14 residues long. Germline lookup yields CDR1 SGHRS and CDR2 YFSETQ. The V gene end was trimmed by 0 bases and the J gene end by 8 bases; junction bases not matched to a gene: 7.

The table lists this clonotype with a few counts. CDR3 residues: CSARDLGRGYGYTF. CDR3 coding DNA: TGCAGTGCTAGAGATCTCGGCAGAGGCTATGGCTACACCTTC. The chain joins TRBV20-1 to TRBJ1-2, with D unclear. This CDR3 comprises 14 residues. Germline V gives CDR1 DFQATT, CDR2 SNEGSKA (reference sequence). Deletions cut 0 bases from V and 4 bases from J, with 12 bases between.

In its sample, this clonotype was seen a few times. The V and J genes are TRBV28 and TRBJ2-7; unclear D gene. CDR3 length: 11 residues. V dropped 4 bases and J dropped 4 bases, with 5 bases sitting between them. Looked up from germline, CDR1 is MDHEN and CDR2 is SYDVKM. CDR3: CASSSVYEQYV. The CDR3 bases are TGTGCCAGCAGTTCAGTTTACGAGCAGTACGTC.

This clonotype was detected a few times. V is TRBV7-2 and J is TRBJ2-3; D gene uncertain. Per germline, CDR1 SGHTA and CDR2 FQGNSA. Deletions cut 6 bases from V and 2 bases from J, with 12 bases between. This CDR3 comprises 14 residues. CDR3 protein: CASRLTSITDTQYF. The CDR3 DNA reads TGTGCCAGCAGATTAACGTCTATCACAGATACGCAGTATTTT.

The V and J genes are TRBV6-6 and TRBJ2-2; tentative D call: TRBD2 (6 bases). The CDR3 runs to 17 residues. V was pared by 5 bases and J by 0 bases, with 16 bases between. The germline V gene encodes CDR1 MNHNY and CDR2 SVGAGI (reference sequence). The CDR3 DNA reads TGTGCCAGCAGTCCGCGGGACGGCTTCGCGAACACCGGGGAGCTGTTTTTT. Translation: CASSPRDGFANTGELFF.

This clonotype was seen a handful of times. The V gene is TRBV2, the J gene TRBJ1-5; D not resolved. Trimming removed 6 bases from V and 7 bases from J, with 10 bases in between. CDR3 length equals 12 residues. Germline V gene sequence: CDR1 SNHLY, CDR2 FYNNEI. The CDR3 region is CASSDWWQPQHF. The CDR3 DNA sequence: TGTGCCAGCAGCGACTGGTGGCAGCCCCAGCATTTT.

This clonotype was observed at least ten times. The chain combines TRBV5-1 with TRBJ2-1, with TRBD1 as a possible D gene (7 bases). This CDR3 spans 15 amino acids. Trimming removed 4 bases from V and 0 bases from J, with 11 bases in between. Germline V gene sequence: CDR1 SGHRS, CDR2 YFSETQ. DNA for the CDR3: TGCGCCAGCAGCCAGGGGGGCGGCTCCTACAATGAGCAGTTCTTC. It is translated as CASSQGGGSYNEQFF.

V is TRBV24-1 and J is TRBJ2-1; 8 nucleotides align to TRBD2. V trimming: 4 bases; J trimming: 2 bases; junction bases outside the gene matches: 6. This CDR3 region has 16 residues. From germline, CDR1 is KGHDR and CDR2 SFDVKD. The CDR3 sequence is CATSDHAGGAYNEQFF. The CDR3 nucleotides read TGTGCCACCAGTGACCATGCGGGGGGAGCCTACAATGAGCAGTTCTTC.

The table lists this clonotype with a few counts. J is TRBJ2-3 and V is TRBV4-2; 7 nucleotides agree with TRBD1. Trimming took 0 bases from V and 2 from J; bases not matched to a gene: 11. The CDR3 sequence is 18 residues long. Germline loops: CDR1 LGHNA, CDR2 YNFKEQ. The CDR3 sequence: CASSQDLGRQGPTDTQYF. CDR3 coding DNA: TGTGCCAGCAGCCAAGATCTGGGGAGACAGGGTCCCACAGATACGCAGTATTTT.

This rearrangement joins TRBV5-1 to TRBJ1-5; tentatively, D is TRBD1 (6 bases). CDR3 length: 15 residues. CDR1 SGHRS and CDR2 YFSETQ come from the germline V gene. V was pared by 3 bases and J by 3 bases, with 13 bases between. The CDR3 loop is CASSWSGATNQPQHF. The CDR3 DNA is TGCGCCAGCAGCTGGTCGGGGGCGACCAATCAGCCCCAGCATTTT.

In DNA form, the CDR3 reads TGCAGTGCTAGTTCAGTCAACTATGGCTACACCTTC. It translates to CSASSVNYGYTF. This chain joins TRBV20-1 and TRBJ1-2; no firm D call. Germline loops: CDR1 DFQATT, CDR2 SNEGSKA (reference sequence). The CDR3 sequence is 12 residues long. V lost 3 bases and J 2 bases, leaving 7 bases between the germline ends.

The rearrangement joins TRBV6-6 to TRBJ2-7, with a possible D match to TRBD1 (5 bases). CDR3 length equals 14 residues. The germline V and J ends were trimmed by 8 bases and 0 bases, with 14 bases remaining between them. CDR1 MNHNY and CDR2 SVGAGI come from the germline V gene (reference sequence). CDR3 residues: CASRPAGNSYEQYV. CDR3 DNA sequence: TGTGCCAGCCGCCCGGCAGGGAACTCCTACGAGCAGTACGTC.

In its sample, this clonotype was seen a few times. The CDR3 nucleotides read TGCGCCAGCAGCCAACAGGTCGCTCAGCCCCAGCATTTT. As protein: CASSQQVAQPQHF. This chain uses TRBV4-3 with TRBJ1-5, with D unresolved. The CDR3 is 13 residues long. CDR1 and CDR2 (germline): LGHNA, YSLEER. V lost 2 bases and J lost 6, with 8 bases in between.

A few counts support this clonotype. The V and J genes are TRBV27 and TRBJ1-5, with D maybe TRBD1 (5 bases). Trimming took 3 bases from V and 5 from J, leaving 11 bases between them. The CDR3 covers 14 residues. The germline gives CDR1 MNHEY, CDR2 SMNVEV (reference sequence). The CDR3 spells CASSLAGLDQPQHF. The CDR3, as DNA: TGTGCCAGCAGTTTGGCGGGGCTGGATCAGCCCCAGCATTTT.

This chain connects TRBV5-1 to TRBJ2-3; 9 nucleotides align to TRBD1. V trimming: 4 bases; J trimming: 8 bases; junction bases outside the gene matches: 11. The CDR3 runs 15 residues. CDR1 is SGHRS and CDR2 is YFSETQ in the germline V gene. CDR3 coding DNA: TGCGCCAGCAGCCCTAAAACAGGGGGCGGAGTTACGCAGTATTTT. Residues: CASSPKTGGGVTQYF.

The gene calls are TRBV6-1 and TRBJ2-5; 7 bases align to TRBD2. This CDR3 spans 13 amino acids. The germline V gene has CDR1 MNHNS and CDR2 SASEGT. V was clipped by 8 bases and J by 5 bases; unmatched bases: 8. For the CDR3, the DNA is TGTGCCAGCGCCCGGGACTATAGGGAGACCCAGTACTTC. This codes for CASARDYRETQYF.

Only a few counts were recorded for this clonotype. The chain carries TRBV25-1 and TRBJ2-3; D not certain. Trimming left V 1 base short and J 0 bases short, with 11 bases between. The CDR3 has 16 residues. CDR1 and CDR2 from the germline V gene are MGHDK and SYGVNS. The CDR3 DNA reads as TGTGCCAGCAGTGAATGGTTACAGTCTAGCACAGATACGCAGTATTTT. This translates into CASSEWLQSSTDTQYF.

There are many counts of this clonotype. The gene calls are TRBV29-1 and TRBJ2-7; D could derive from TRBD1 or TRBD2 (6 bases each). The length of the CDR3 is 12 residues. The germline CDR1 and CDR2 sequences are SQVTM and ANQGSEA. Trimming pared 6 bases from V and 3 bases from J, leaving 12 bases between. The CDR3 loop reads CSVIQGGYEQYF. DNA of the CDR3: TGCAGCGTCATACAGGGAGGCTACGAGCAGTACTTC.

This clonotype came up a few times. This chain joins TRBV2 and TRBJ1-2, with TRBD1 as a possible D gene (6 bases). The CDR3 length is 15 residues. V was cut by 2 bases and J by 6 bases, with 16 bases left in between. Per germline, CDR1 SNHLY and CDR2 FYNNEI. Here the CDR3 DNA reads TGTGCCAGCAGTGAACCCCCGCAGGGGTTGAATGGCTACACCTTC. This codes for CASSEPPQGLNGYTF.

This clonotype was recorded a few times. V usage is TRBV7-9 and J usage is TRBJ2-1; D is unclear. The CDR3 has 16 residues. In germline, CDR1 is SEHNR, CDR2 FQNEAQ (reference sequence). V lost 5 bases to trimming and J lost 0 bases, with 14 bases between them. CDR3 nucleotide sequence: TGTGCCAGCAGCAAAGGGTACAGCAGCTCCTACAATGAGCAGTTCTTC. Its translation: CASSKGYSSSYNEQFF.

This clonotype was detected a few times. At one of its ends the junction is not consistent with the germline gene, which may arise from a read error. The rearrangement joins TRBV7-7 to TRBJ2-3, with D possibly matching TRBD1 (5 bases). The V gene's germline CDR1 is SSHAT and CDR2 FNYEAQ (reference sequence). The CDR3 is 13 residues long. The CDR3 nucleotides read TGTGCTAGCAGCTCGGACATCAGGGATACGCAGTATTTT. Its protein product is CASSSDIRDTQYF.

Only a few counts were recorded for this clonotype. The chain uses TRBV20-1 and TRBJ2-2, with D perhaps TRBD2 (5 bases). Germline V lookup: CDR1 DFQATT, CDR2 SNEGSKA (reference sequence). The CDR3 has 11 residues. Trimming left V 6 bases short and J 6 bases short, with 8 bases between. The CDR3 here is CSATRAGELFF. Written as DNA, the CDR3 is TGCAGTGCAACTAGAGCCGGGGAGCTGTTTTTT.

This clonotype has more than one count but fewer than ten. The chain links TRBV9 to TRBJ2-3; D is unresolved. The CDR3 runs to 9 residues. Trimming left V 3 bases short and J 12 bases short, with 5 bases between. CDR1 and CDR2 (germline): SGDLS, YYNGEE. In DNA, the CDR3 is TGTGCCAGCAGCGGCCTACAGTATTTT. It is translated as CASSGLQYF.

This rearrangement joins TRBV20-1 to TRBJ1-1; D is uncertain. This CDR3 is built from 13 residues. Trimming stripped 8 bases from V and 1 base from J, with 14 bases between. Germline assignment: CDR1 DFQATT and CDR2 SNEGSKA (reference sequence). The CDR3 is CSSLPGQNTEAFF. CDR3 DNA sequence: TGCAGTTCCCTCCCGGGCCAGAACACTGAAGCTTTCTTT.